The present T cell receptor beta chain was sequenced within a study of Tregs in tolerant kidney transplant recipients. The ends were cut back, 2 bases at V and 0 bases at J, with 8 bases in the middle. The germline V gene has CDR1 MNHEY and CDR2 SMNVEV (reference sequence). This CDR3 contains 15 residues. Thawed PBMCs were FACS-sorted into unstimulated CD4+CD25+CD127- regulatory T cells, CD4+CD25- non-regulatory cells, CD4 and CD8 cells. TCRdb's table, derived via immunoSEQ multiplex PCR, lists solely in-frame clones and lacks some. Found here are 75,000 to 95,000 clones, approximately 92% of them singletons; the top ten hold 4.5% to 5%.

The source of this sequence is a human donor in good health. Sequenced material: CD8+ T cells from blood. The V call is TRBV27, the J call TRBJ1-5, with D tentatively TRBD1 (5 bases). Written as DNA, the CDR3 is TGTGCCAGCAGTTTAGGGGGTTATAGCAATCAGCCCCAGCATTTT. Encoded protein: CASSLGGYSNQPQHF.